Following are 13 T cell receptor beta chains from one sample sequenced in a study of long-term antiretroviral therapy in people with HIV. Investigators performed immunoSEQ version v3.0 at survey level. Generated by immunoSEQ multiplex PCR, the TCRdb table keeps only in-frame clones and is missing some. The sample comprises approximately 22,000 clones, around 84% of which are singletons, and around 2% rests with the top ten. This material consisted of unsorted PBMCs, taken 3 years after starting antiretroviral therapy. These receptors were taken from a man in his forties or fifties with HIV.

The V gene is TRBV7-2, the J gene TRBJ1-6; D is perhaps TRBD1 (6 bases). The CDR3 totals 16 residues. Between the trimmed V and J ends, which lost 1 base and 6 bases, there was a span of 13 bases. The V gene's germline CDR1 is SGHTA and CDR2 FQGNSA. CDR3 region: CASSLGPGQPNSPLHF. CDR3 sequence (DNA): TGTGCCAGCAGCTTAGGGCCCGGACAGCCTAATTCACCCCTCCACTTT.

In its sample, this clone was seen once. The rearrangement joins TRBV28 to TRBJ1-5; D gene unclear. This CDR3 is built from 17 residues. Germline V gene data show CDR1 as MDHEN and CDR2 as SYDVKM. The germline V and J ends were trimmed by 2 bases and 1 base, with 15 bases remaining between them. In DNA, the CDR3 is TGTGCCAGCAGTTTAACCGACCTCAAACGGAGCAATCAGCCCCAGCATTTT. Residues: CASSLTDLKRSNQPQHF.

The chain uses TRBV18 and TRBJ1-3; a possible D gene is TRBD1 (5 bases). Germline values: CDR1 KGHSH, CDR2 LQKENI. This CDR3 comprises 16 residues. The germline V and J ends were trimmed by 3 bases and 6 bases, with 18 bases remaining between them. Written as DNA, the CDR3 is TGTGCCAGCTCACCCCCGGGGGAGCTACTCGAAAACACCATATATTTT. Protein product: CASSPPGELLENTIYF.

This clone has more than one count but fewer than ten. The genes are TRBV19 and TRBJ1-5; D unclear. Trimming removed 7 bases from V and 6 bases from J, with 16 bases in between. The CDR3 has 14 residues. Germline CDR1 is LNHDA and CDR2 is SQIVND (reference sequence). The CDR3 sequence: CASNPRRASQPQHF. As DNA, the CDR3 is TGTGCCAGTAACCCAAGGAGGGCGAGTCAGCCCCAGCATTTT.

This clone was seen a few times. The V gene is TRBV5-4, the J gene TRBJ2-5; TRBD1 matches 10 bases. V gave up 0 bases and J gave up 1 base; unmatched junction bases: 3. The CDR3 is made up of 16 amino acids. Per the germline V gene, CDR1 is SGHNT and CDR2 is YYREEE (reference sequence). CDR3 amino acids: CASSLARTGGQETQYF. The CDR3 DNA is TGTGCCAGCAGCTTGGCAAGGACAGGGGGCCAAGAGACCCAGTACTTC.

The chain combines TRBV2 with TRBJ1-5; TRBD1 is a possible D gene (5 bases). Germline CDR1 is SNHLY and CDR2 is FYNNEI. V was trimmed by 4 bases and J by 4 bases, leaving 5 bases between them. CDR3 size: 12 residues. The CDR3 coding sequence is TGTGCCAGCAGTGGGGGGAATCAGCCCCAGCATTTT. Protein product: CASSGGNQPQHF. Using reference TRBV2 and TRBJ1-5 for the parts outside the CDR3, the full variable domain is EPEVTQTPSHQVTQMGQEVILRCVPISNHLYFYWYRQILGQKVEFLVSFYNNEISEKSEIFDDQFSVERPDGSNFTLKIRSTKLEDSAMYFCASSGGNQPQHFGDGTRLSIL.

The V and J genes are TRBV6-6 and TRBJ1-2; D perhaps matches TRBD1 (6 bases). The germline gives CDR1 MNHNY, CDR2 SVGAGI (reference sequence). This CDR3 has 15 amino acids. Deletions cut 0 bases from V and 8 bases from J, with 16 bases between. The CDR3 nucleotides are TGTGCCAGCAGTTACTCCCCTACAGGGAGTTTAGGCTACACCTTC. It encodes CASSYSPTGSLGYTF.

V and J are TRBV4-3 and TRBJ1-5; 7 bases align to TRBD1. The J segment lost 0 bases and the V segment lost 0 bases, leaving 5 bases of the junction unmatched. This CDR3 comprises 17 residues. In germline, CDR1 is LGHNA, CDR2 YSLEER. The CDR3 is CASSQDRQGHSNQPQHF. CDR3 DNA sequence: TGCGCCAGCAGCCAAGACCGACAGGGCCATAGCAATCAGCCCCAGCATTTT.

This clone has just a few counts. This chain links TRBV10-3 with TRBJ2-7; 11 bases align to TRBD1. Germline lookup yields CDR1 ENHRY and CDR2 SYGVKD. The CDR3 runs 14 residues. J lost 5 bases, V lost 3 bases, and 3 bases had no gene match. In DNA, the CDR3 is TGTGCCATCAGTGACCCGGGACAGGGGGACGAGCAGTACTTC. The encoded protein is CAISDPGQGDEQYF.

The CDR3 DNA reads TGTGCCACCAACGACGGTCATATTGATACGCAGTATTTT. Protein sequence: CATNDGHIDTQYF. The J gene is TRBJ2-3, the V gene TRBV19; no firm D call. V was shortened by 10 bases and J by 6 bases, with 17 bases between the two germline ends. This CDR3 has 13 amino acids. Per germline, CDR1 LNHDA and CDR2 SQIVND (reference sequence).

This clone has a handful of counts. The rearrangement joins TRBV28 to TRBJ1-4; unclear D gene. The germline V and J ends were trimmed by 6 bases and 0 bases, with 14 bases remaining between them. The length of the CDR3 is 16 residues. Germline V gene lookup returns CDR1 MDHEN and CDR2 SYDVKM. The CDR3 spells CASRTPIRATNEKLFF. CDR3 nucleotides: TGTGCCAGCAGGACCCCTATTCGGGCAACTAATGAAAAACTGTTTTTT.

V is TRBV10-3 and J is TRBJ2-2; possibly TRBD2 for D (5 bases). The CDR3 has 14 amino acids. Deletions cut 8 bases from V and 2 bases from J, with 12 bases between. The V gene's germline CDR1 is ENHRY and CDR2 SYGVKD. In DNA form, the CDR3 reads TGTGCCATCCAAGTGACGGGAAACACCGGGGAGCTGTTTTTT. This codes for CAIQVTGNTGELFF.

This clone has a single count. V gene TRBV7-8 combines with J gene TRBJ2-7, with D possibly called TRBD1 or TRBD2 (6 bases each). This CDR3 contains 15 residues. Germline V gene lookup returns CDR1 SGHVS and CDR2 FQNEAQ. Trimming stripped 3 bases from V and 2 bases from J, with 14 bases between. Here the CDR3 reads CASSFAGQETYEQYF. The CDR3, as DNA: TGTGCCAGCAGCTTCGCGGGACAAGAAACCTACGAGCAGTACTTC.